This TCR beta chain originates from a study of OX40 agonist ivuxolimab in advanced cancers. Turning to the overall study: Ivuxolimab, which targeted the costimulatory receptor OX40 (CD134), was an agonistic, fully human IgG2 monoclonal antibody. Intravenous ivuxolimab was administered to patients every 2 weeks at six dose levels: 0.01, 0.1, 0.3, 1.5, 3 and 10 mg/kg. Of the approximately 50 patients in dose escalation, some 20 had hepatocellular carcinoma, about 15 had melanoma, 9 had renal cell carcinoma and 9 had head and neck cancer. Three dose-escalation patients achieved partial responses, one with hepatocellular carcinoma and two with cutaneous melanoma. The monotherapy dose-escalation portion (N = 52 patients) of the phase I ivuxolimab trial is reported in the paper. In the dose-escalation cohort, 75% to 90% of patients were male, and the mean age was 60 years with a range of roughly 23 to 90. Peripheral TCRbeta sequencing aimed to test whether ivuxolimab altered TCR sequence diversity and caused clonal T-cell expansion. Prior anti-PD-1, anti-PD-L1 or anti-CTLA-4 therapy was permitted, and checkpoint inhibitors had been received by about 36% of dose-escalation patients.

Patients with autoimmune disease history or receiving systemic immunosuppression were excluded from the trial. Peripheral blood for TCR sequencing was collected from all dose cohorts at baseline, on cycle 4 day 1, and on cycle 7 day 1. The samples were drawn from a first-in-human, open-label, multicenter phase I dose-escalation trial of ivuxolimab. The trial enrolled adults with locally advanced or metastatic head and neck squamous cell, hepatocellular, melanoma or renal cell carcinoma. Before TCR sequencing, CD4+ and CD8+ T cells were separately sorted from peripheral blood. A note on this clone: There is no known antigen for this receptor. No base quality values were provided; no much bigger clone lies one nucleotide off.

Genomic DNA was isolated from the sorted cells so that the TCRbeta CDR3 region could be sequenced. The immunoSEQ Assay was used for sequencing of TCRbeta CDR3 regions. TCRdb carries this immuneACCESS record with in-frame sequences only. Its versions omit some clonotypes, under half of them owing to an unresolved V gene in the studies checked, with the rest unexplained. The sample table contains 70,000 to 85,000 clones; only one count was recorded for 85% to 95% of them. The top ten constitute 9.5% to 12% of the sample. Here is what the overall study found, with its caveats: After ivuxolimab, more expanded clones were found on average in CD8+ T cells than in CD4+ T cells. Clonal expansion of both CD4+ and CD8+ blood T cells was observed from baseline to week 6 at doses 0.1 to 3.0 mg/kg. Which antigens the clonally expanded peripheral T cells were specific for was not determined. In the 0.1-3.0 mg/kg groups, partial responders were among the patients with the lowest normalized peripheral clonal expansion, particularly in CD8+ T cells. Low levels of normalized T-cell clonal expansion were also seen in some nonresponding patients.

Unmatched junction bases come to 8, with V trimmed by 3 bases and J by 4 bases. The germline V gene (reference sequence) supplies CDR1 SEHNR and CDR2 FQNEAQ. The cysteine opens and the phenylalanine closes a CDR3 of 15 amino acids. The read is trimmed to its CDR3 DNA, 45 bases read in frame from base 1. The rearrangement combines TRBV7-9 with TRBJ1-2, with TRBD1 matching 7 junction bases. The TCR comes from an adult with an advanced solid tumor such as melanoma, head and neck, liver or kidney cancer. The sample consisted of CD4+ or CD8+ T cells sorted from blood, taken in a trial of the OX40 agonist ivuxolimab. At the DNA level, the sequence is TGTGCCAGCAGCTTCCCGGTGGGGACAGTCTATGGCTACACCTTC. This yields the protein CASSFPVGTVYGYTF.